Detailed here is one T cell receptor (beta chain). Profiling relied on immunoSEQ multiplex PCR, and the TCRdb table lists in-frame clones only, not all of them. Of approximately 160,000 clones in the sample, about 81% were seen once. This sample stems from a study of blood T cell repertoires in COVID-19. Germline V gives CDR1 MNHEY, CDR2 SVGAGI. V gave up 11 bases and J gave up 5 bases; unmatched junction bases: 8. The CDR3 is 13 amino acids. The chain couples TRBV6-5 to TRBJ2-7; 11 positions agree with TRBD2. The sample consisted of peripheral blood. The receptor was isolated from an elderly woman with acute or convalescent COVID-19. The CDR3 loop reads CAGWTSGSHEQYF. CDR3 sequence (DNA): TGTGCCGGGTGGACTAGCGGGTCCCACGAGCAGTACTTC.